The clone carrying this T cell receptor (beta chain) was recorded once. The antigen is unknown. The entry originates in a study of cytomegalovirus exposure and HLA in healthy donors. Study results and limitations: The study carried out a later analysis of TCR beta sequences. It associated roughly 17,000 of them with specific HLA alleles at a false discovery rate of 0.05.

V lost 4 bases and J lost 2; bases outside the gene matches: 5. The germline gives CDR1 SGHTA, CDR2 FQGNSA. This CDR3 has 15 amino acids. PCR was performed using 60 Vbeta and 13 Jbeta primers. The method was immunoSEQ multiplex PCR; TCRdb's version includes in-frame clones alone and lacks a portion of them. The data contain 150,000 to 200,000 clones, roughly 80% of them singletons. The receptor comes from a man aged 50-60 years in good health and CMV-seronegative. Sequencing was performed on PBMCs. The chain couples TRBV7-2 to TRBJ2-7; 10 bases are a match to TRBD1. In DNA, the CDR3 is TGTGCCAGCAGCTCCCGACAGGGGGCAGCCTACGAGCAGTACTTC. It yields the protein CASSSRQGAAYEQYF. The full variable domain, in which reference TRBV7-2 and TRBJ2-7 provide the parts outside the CDR3, is GAGVSQSPSNKVTEKGKDVELRCDPISGHTALYWYRQSLGQGLEFLIYFQGNSAPDKSGLPSDRFSAERTGGSVSTLTIQRTQQEDSAVYLCASSSRQGAAYEQYFGPGTRLTVT.